This entry describes one T cell receptor (beta chain). Its target is not known. The record originates from a study of CD8 T cells in ankylosing spondylitis. Study-wide results and limits: Among TCR beta sequences, a motif of fewer than 10 highly homologous variants appeared characteristic of ankylosing spondylitis blood. Reported data indicate significant enrichment of disease-linked clones within matched ankylosing spondylitis synovial fluid. Those disease-linked clones were CD8+; they were also relatively rare in peripheral blood.

TCRdb re-derived calls from the 5' RACE reads in MiXCR, one entry per CDR3 protein. This sample has about 390,000 distinct CDR3 sequences, with around 22% found just once. V lost 7 bases and J lost 4; bases outside the gene matches: 11. This CDR3 comprises 16 residues. CDR1 is MGHRA and CDR2 is YSYEKL in the germline V gene. The chain couples TRBV4-1 to TRBJ2-1, with 9 nucleotides matching TRBD2. The sequence was obtained from a male donor with ankylosing spondylitis. The sample was blood, either unsorted or a sorted T cell fraction (not recorded which). For the CDR3, the DNA is TGCGCCAGCACCGGGGCCCCTAGCGGGATTTACAATGAGCAGTTCTTC. The encoded protein is CASTGAPSGIYNEQFF.